The present entry profiles one T cell receptor (beta chain) with its context. Its recognized antigen is unknown. No base qualities exist here, and no much larger clone lies one base off it. This specimen belongs to a study of control samples from healthy donors and cancer patients (dated by TCRdb to the early 2020s). Trimming takes 1 base from V and 6 bases from J, and the germline ends sit 12 bases apart. For CDR1 and CDR2, the germline V gene lists SGHNT and YENEEA. From cysteine to phenylalanine, the CDR3 is 15 amino acids long. Just the 45-base CDR3 DNA is kept, in frame starting at base 1. The library was prepared using the immunoSEQ multiplex PCR assay. TCRdb carries this immuneACCESS record with in-frame sequences only. Its versions omit some clonotypes, under half of them owing to an unresolved V gene in the studies checked, with the rest unexplained. For this sample the table gives under 150,000 clones, of which roughly nine tenths were detected only once. The ten largest clonotypes hold roughly 8% of the sample.

The chain couples TRBV11-3 to TRBJ2-2; the D gene cannot be resolved beyond TRBD1 or TRBD2, each matching 5 bases. The sequenced sample was PBMCs. The receptor was derived from a man in his fifties or sixties with head and neck cancer. For the CDR3, the sequence is CASSLGVGTPGELFF. The DNA reads TGTGCCAGCAGCTTAGGAGTCGGGACCCCCGGGGAGCTGTTTTTT.